This entry lists 26 T cell receptor beta chains sequenced from one sample in a study of blood T cells in healthy people across ages. Using a J-beta primer mix together with a sample-barcoded 5' primer, a second PCR was run for roughly 7 to 11 cycles. TCRdb fed the 5' RACE reads into MiXCR, producing one record per CDR3 protein. Here the sample spans 1.5 million to 1.9 million distinct CDR3 sequences, about 45% being singletons. Sequencing input: blood. These receptors came from a woman between 18 and 30 years old in good health.

This clonotype was seen once. This sequence joins TRBV9 and TRBJ2-3; unclear D gene. In germline, CDR1 is SGDLS, CDR2 YYNGEE. V shed 0 bases and J shed 6 bases, with 11 bases lying between them. The CDR3 consists of 14 residues. CDR3 sequence: CASSVGGVQDTQYF. The CDR3 DNA is TGTGCCAGCAGCGTAGGAGGAGTCCAGGATACGCAGTATTTT.

The rearrangement joins TRBV7-9 to TRBJ2-1; 9 nucleotides line up with TRBD2. V was pared by 5 bases and J by 3 bases, with 11 bases of the junction left unmatched. There are 17 residues in the CDR3. The V gene's germline CDR1 is SEHNR and CDR2 FQNEAQ (reference sequence). CDR3 sequence (DNA): TGTGCCAGCAGCCCCACGCACGCTAGCGGGATCTACAATGAGCAGTTCTTC. Its translation is CASSPTHASGIYNEQFF.

The table lists this clonotype with a few counts. The chain carries TRBV29-1 and TRBJ1-5, with D possibly TRBD1 on 6 matching bases. Germline assignment: CDR1 SQVTM and CDR2 ANQGSEA. The CDR3 loop spans 13 amino acids. Deletions cut 5 bases from V and 3 bases from J, with 11 bases between. CDR3 DNA: TGCAGCGTTTCGGGACAAATCAATCAGCCCCAGCATTTT. Residues: CSVSGQINQPQHF.

The rearrangement uses TRBV11-1 and TRBJ1-2; D is perhaps TRBD1 (5 bases). From germline, CDR1 is SGHAT and CDR2 FQDESV (reference sequence). CDR3 length: 11 residues. V shed 5 bases and J shed 8 bases, with 9 bases lying between them. The CDR3 bases are TGTGCCAGCAGCCAGAAGGGGGGCTACACCTTC. Translated: CASSQKGGYTF.

The chain employs TRBV7-9 and TRBJ2-5, with D uncertain. V dropped 6 bases and J dropped 3 bases, with 8 bases sitting between them. Germline CDR1 and CDR2: SEHNR and FQNEAQ (reference sequence). This CDR3 is built from 12 residues. The CDR3 reads CASSNPKETQYF. For the CDR3, the DNA is TGTGCCAGCAGTAACCCAAAAGAGACCCAGTACTTC. Filled out from reference TRBV7-9 and TRBJ2-5, the complete variable domain reads DTGVSQNPRHKITKRGQNVTFRCDPISEHNRLYWYRQTLGQGPEFLTYFQNEAQLEKSRLLSDRFSAERPKGSFSTLEIQRTEQGDSAMYLCASSNPKETQYFGPGTRLLVL.

The genes are TRBV6-6 and TRBJ1-6; possibly TRBD1 for D (6 bases). The germline V gene has CDR1 MNHNY and CDR2 SVGAGI (reference sequence). The CDR3 spans 17 residues. V lost 2 bases to trimming and J lost 0 bases, with 11 bases between them. The CDR3: CASSYPGGGSYNSPLHF. CDR3 bases: TGTGCCAGCAGTTACCCAGGAGGGGGCTCCTATAATTCACCCCTCCACTTT.

The chain couples TRBV9 to TRBJ2-5; D is possibly TRBD2 (6 bases). The CDR3 runs 16 residues. Germline CDR1 is SGDLS and CDR2 is YYNGEE. Trimming shortened V by 0 bases and J by 4 bases, and 16 bases separated the two germline ends. The CDR3 bases are TGTGCCAGCAGCGTAGTAGGACTCGAGGAGGGAGAGACCCAGTACTTC. It translates to CASSVVGLEEGETQYF.

CDR3 nucleotide sequence: TGTGCCAGCTCACCACCGGGACAGGGGGCGAATGAGCAGTACTTC. Amino acid sequence: CASSPPGQGANEQYF. The rearrangement joins TRBV18 to TRBJ2-1, with 12 bases fitting TRBD1. The J call may be incorrect, as the DNA end agrees better with TRBJ2-7. The CDR3 contains 15 residues. CDR1 is KGHSH and CDR2 is LQKENI in the germline V gene.

The genes are TRBV7-9 and TRBJ1-2; D is unresolved. V lost 1 base, J lost 13 bases, and 16 bases lay in between. CDR1 is SEHNR, CDR2 FQNEAQ, per germline (reference sequence). The CDR3 spans 13 residues. CDR3 nucleotide sequence: TGTGCCAGCAGCTTAGAAATCTGGAATTCCCTCACCTTC. Translated: CASSLEIWNSLTF.

V gene TRBV5-5 combines with J gene TRBJ1-5; D call uncertain. Per germline, CDR1 SGHKS and CDR2 YYEKEE (reference sequence). V was shortened by 2 bases and J by 5 bases, with 11 bases between the two germline ends. CDR3 size: 14 residues. The CDR3 sequence is CASSFTPMDQPQHF. CDR3 DNA: TGTGCCAGCAGCTTCACCCCCATGGATCAGCCCCAGCATTTT.

V is TRBV20-1 and J is TRBJ2-1; D not certain. The ends were cut back, 6 bases at V and 1 base at J, with 13 bases in the middle. The CDR3 extends over 14 amino acids. CDR1 and CDR2 from the germline V gene are DFQATT and SNEGSKA (reference sequence). The CDR3 here is CSAQPRNSYNEQFF. CDR3 DNA: TGCAGTGCCCAACCCCGGAATTCCTACAATGAGCAGTTCTTC.

This clonotype has a handful of counts. The chain recombines TRBV4-3 with TRBJ2-1; D is ambiguous. CDR1 and CDR2 (germline): LGHNA, YSLEER. The CDR3 length is 15 residues. The V end was cut by 0 bases, the J end by 7 bases, with 13 bases between. The CDR3 is CASSQDFGSGNEQFF. CDR3 bases: TGCGCCAGCAGCCAAGATTTCGGGTCCGGGAATGAGCAGTTCTTC.

There are many counts of this clonotype. The chain combines TRBV12-3 or TRBV12-4 with TRBJ2-5, with a tentative D call TRBD1 (6 bases). The CDR3 sequence is 13 residues long. V lost 6 bases to trimming and J lost 0 bases, with 8 bases between them. The CDR3 loop reads CASRDSNQETQYF. CDR3 coding DNA: TGTGCCAGCAGGGACAGTAACCAAGAGACCCAGTACTTC.

The V and J genes are TRBV7-9 and TRBJ2-7; TRBD1 matches at 7 bases. Germline V CDR1 and CDR2: SEHNR, FQNEAQ (reference sequence). With V trimmed by 7 bases and J by 2 bases, 11 bases remained unmatched. CDR3 length: 15 amino acids. This chain's CDR3 is CASNIFDRDTYEQYF. The CDR3 DNA reads as TGTGCCAGCAACATATTCGACAGGGATACCTACGAGCAGTACTTC.

The chain links TRBV6-5 to TRBJ1-3; no clear D. Trimming stripped 6 bases from V and 0 bases from J, with 9 bases between. Germline V gene lookup returns CDR1 MNHEY and CDR2 SVGAGI. The CDR3 has 14 residues. As DNA, the CDR3 is TGTGCCAGCAGGAGAGAGGGCTCTGGAAACACCATATATTTT. It specifies CASRREGSGNTIYF.

The V call is TRBV7-6, the J call TRBJ2-7, with D perhaps matching TRBD2 (5 bases). Germline V CDR1 and CDR2: SGHVS, FNYEAQ. CDR3 length equals 14 residues. Trimming stripped 6 bases from V and 0 bases from J, with 12 bases between. The CDR3 spells CASSSDWNSYEQYF. Here the CDR3 DNA reads TGTGCCAGCAGTTCGGACTGGAACTCCTACGAGCAGTACTTC.

V is TRBV6-6 and J is TRBJ1-2, with a tentative D call TRBD1 (5 bases). The CDR3 totals 14 residues. From germline, CDR1 is MNHNY and CDR2 SVGAGI (reference sequence). V was pared by 4 bases and J by 2 bases, with 11 bases between. DNA for the CDR3: TGTGCCAGCAGTTCGGGGGAGGGGAACTATGGCTACACCTTC. Its translation is CASSSGEGNYGYTF.

V usage is TRBV9 and J usage is TRBJ1-2, with 8 bases fitting TRBD1. Losses at the gene ends were 3 bases for V and 4 bases for J; bases not matched to a gene: 8. Germline values: CDR1 SGDLS, CDR2 YYNGEE. There are 15 residues in the CDR3. In DNA, the CDR3 is TGTGCCAGCAGCGCGACAGGGGCTAACGGCTATGGCTACACCTTC. Translation gives CASSATGANGYGYTF. The variable domain in full, with the rest retrieved from reference TRBV9 and TRBJ1-2, is DSGVTQTPKHLITATGQRVTLRCSPRSGDLSVYWYQQSLDQGLQFLIQYYNGEERAKGNILERFSAQQFPDLHSELNLSSLELGDSALYFCASSATGANGYGYTFGSGTRLTVV.

This chain's CDR3 is CASSPGGAGDREAFF. The DNA for the CDR3 is TGTGCCAGCAGCCCGGGGGGTGCAGGTGACCGTGAAGCTTTCTTT. The chain carries TRBV9 and TRBJ1-1, with D possibly matching TRBD1 (5 bases). Germline CDR1 and CDR2: SGDLS and YYNGEE. This CDR3 comprises 15 residues. With 4 bases removed from V and 7 bases from J, the gap between germline ends came to 20 bases. Based on the CDR3 plus reference TRBV9 and TRBJ1-1, the full variable domain is DSGVTQTPKHLITATGQRVTLRCSPRSGDLSVYWYQQSLDQGLQFLIQYYNGEERAKGNILERFSAQQFPDLHSELNLSSLELGDSALYFCASSPGGAGDREAFFGQGTRLTVV.

This clonotype was found a few times. The V and J genes are TRBV7-8 and TRBJ2-3; 7 bases map to TRBD1. Germline V lookup: CDR1 SGHVS, CDR2 FQNEAQ. The CDR3 totals 14 residues. J lost 1 base, V lost 4 bases, and 2 bases had no gene match. The CDR3 nucleotides are TGTGCCAGCAGCTATGACAGGGGCACAGATACGCAGTATTTT. This encodes CASSYDRGTDTQYF.

V usage is TRBV7-9 and J usage is TRBJ2-7, with unresolved D. This CDR3 is 13 amino acids long. Germline CDR1 reads SEHNR; CDR2 reads FQNEAQ (reference sequence). The V and J ends lost 5 bases and 3 bases respectively, with 11 bases between them. The CDR3, as DNA: TGTGCCAGCAGCAACACTTCTCACTACGAGCAGTACTTC. It is translated as CASSNTSHYEQYF.

The J gene is TRBJ2-5, the V gene TRBV12-3 or TRBV12-4; 10 positions match TRBD2. With V trimmed by 2 bases and J by 5 bases, 5 bases remained unmatched. The CDR3 length is 15 residues. The CDR3 spells CASSLQLAGSETQYF. CDR3 DNA sequence: TGTGCCAGCAGTTTACAACTAGCGGGGTCCGAGACCCAGTACTTC.

V gene TRBV28 combines with J gene TRBJ2-7, with TRBD1 as a possible D gene (5 bases). The CDR3 covers 15 residues. With 3 bases removed from V and 7 bases from J, the gap between germline ends came to 19 bases. Germline CDR1 and CDR2: MDHEN and SYDVKM. CDR3 region: CASSLIQDPLWEQYF. CDR3 coding DNA: TGTGCCAGCAGTTTGATACAGGATCCTTTATGGGAGCAGTACTTC.

The sample holds a few counts of this clonotype. The chain carries TRBV5-6 and TRBJ2-1; the D gene is possibly TRBD2 (6 bases). From germline, CDR1 is SGHDT and CDR2 YYEEEE. The CDR3 has 13 residues. V was shortened by 4 bases and J by 8 bases, with 13 bases between the two germline ends. CDR3 region: CASSATWGDEQFF. CDR3 bases: TGTGCCAGCAGCGCGACCTGGGGGGATGAGCAGTTCTTC.

The CDR3 sequence: CSAYNRRGWDATQYF. In nucleotides, the CDR3 is TGCAGTGCCTACAATAGGCGGGGGTGGGATGCTACGCAGTATTTT. V is TRBV20-1 and J is TRBJ2-3, with 7 bases matching TRBD2. Germline lookup yields CDR1 DFQATT and CDR2 SNEGSKA (reference sequence). The CDR3 has 15 residues. V trimming: 6 bases; J trimming: 8 bases; junction bases outside the gene matches: 17.

This chain uses TRBV7-2 with TRBJ2-7; TRBD2 aligns across 8 bases. Per the germline V gene, CDR1 is SGHTA and CDR2 is FQGNSA. The CDR3 runs 15 residues. After removal of 4 bases from V and 1 base from J, the junction contained 6 bases not matched to a gene. The CDR3 DNA follows: TGTGCCAGCAGCTGGCCCGGGACTAGTTCCTACGAGCAGTACTTC. It codes for CASSWPGTSSYEQYF.